Listed here is a single TCR beta chain. The entry originates in a study of shared clonotypes between healthy human individuals. Looking at the study overall: The study enrolled a couple of women and a few men aged 18 to 49.

Some clones are missing from TCRdb's copy, which holds only in-frame ones; the method was immunoSEQ multiplex PCR. Of 2 million to 2.5 million clones listed, 85% to 95% are singletons. The origin of this receptor is a man aged 18 to 29 in good health. The sequencing input was naive CD4+ T cells sorted from blood. Specified subset: CD45RA+ positively selected.

The CDR3 spells CASSHPPPGRTEAFF. CDR3 DNA: TGCGCCAGCAGCCACCCCCCCCCAGGAAGGACTGAAGCTTTCTTT. The V gene is TRBV4-1, the J gene TRBJ1-1; no firm D call. The CDR3 covers 15 residues. Trimming left V 3 bases short and J 5 bases short, with 16 bases between. Germline CDR1 and CDR2: MGHRA and YSYEKL.